This T cell receptor (beta chain) was sequenced in a study of blood T cell repertoires in COVID-19. In the study's own analysis: Counts of nucleated cells, estimated from reference gene primer amplification, were obtained. Generated by immunoSEQ multiplex PCR, the TCRdb table keeps only in-frame clones and is missing some. D and trimming were read from the DNA, whereas the V and J calls and clone size are those reported in that table. The sample carries 75,000 to 90,000 clones, about 85% recorded once. The sequenced sample was peripheral blood. This TCR came from a man aged 80 or over with active or convalescent COVID-19.

CDR3 DNA: TGTGCCAGCAGCCCCCTAGGCGGTTTCAATCAGCCCCAGCATTTT. It yields the protein CASSPLGGFNQPQHF. J is TRBJ1-5 and V is TRBV7-8; D remains unclear. Germline V lookup: CDR1 SGHVS, CDR2 FQNEAQ. The CDR3 spans 15 residues. V lost 5 bases, J lost 3 bases, and 14 bases lay in between.